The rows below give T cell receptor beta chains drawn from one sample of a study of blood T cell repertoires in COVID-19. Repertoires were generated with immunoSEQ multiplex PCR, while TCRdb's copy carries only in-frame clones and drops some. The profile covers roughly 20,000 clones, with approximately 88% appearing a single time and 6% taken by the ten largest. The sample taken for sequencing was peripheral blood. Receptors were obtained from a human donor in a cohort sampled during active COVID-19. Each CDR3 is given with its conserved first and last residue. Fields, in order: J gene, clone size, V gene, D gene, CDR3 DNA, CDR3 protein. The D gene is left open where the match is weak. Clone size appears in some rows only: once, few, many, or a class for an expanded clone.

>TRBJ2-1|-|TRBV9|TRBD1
TGTGCCAGCAGCGTAGCTAGGACAGGGGGCAGGGAGCAGTTCTTC
CASSVARTGGREQFF
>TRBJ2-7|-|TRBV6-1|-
TGTGCCAGCAGTGACCCGGGCTACGAGCAGTACTTC
CASSDPGYEQYF
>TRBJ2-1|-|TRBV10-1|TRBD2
TGCGCCAGCAGTGATCTAGCGGGGGGGGAGCAGTTCTTC
CASSDLAGGEQFF
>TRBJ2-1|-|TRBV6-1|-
TGTGCCAGCAGTGAAGGAGACAGTTACAATGAGCAGTTCTTC
CASSEGDSYNEQFF
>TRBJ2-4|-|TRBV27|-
TGTGCCAGCAGCGCGGGGGCAGGGTCCAAAAACATTCAGTACTTC
CASSAGAGSKNIQYF
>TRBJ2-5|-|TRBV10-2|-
TGCGCCAGCATCCCCTCCCCAGGGGCCTATGAGACCCAGTACTTC
CASIPSPGAYETQYF
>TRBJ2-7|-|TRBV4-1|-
TGCGCCAGCAGCCAACGACAAGGGGGAGTTAACGAGCAGTACTTC
CASSQRQGGVNEQYF
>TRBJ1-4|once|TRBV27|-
TGTGCCAGCAGTGGGACTGGACCTAATGAAAAACTGTTTTTT
CASSGTGPNEKLFF
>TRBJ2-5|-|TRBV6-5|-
TGTGCCGGGGAACCGACGGGGCAAGAGACCCAGTACTTC
CAGEPTGQETQYF
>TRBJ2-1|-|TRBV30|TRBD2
TGTGCCTGGAGCGGACTAGCGGGAGAGACCTACAATGAGCAGTTCTTC
CAWSGLAGETYNEQFF
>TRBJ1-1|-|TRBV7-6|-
TGTGCCAGCAGCTTTACACGGAACACTGAAGCTTTCTTT
CASSFTRNTEAFF
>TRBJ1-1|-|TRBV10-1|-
TGCGCCAGCAAGGAGGGGAAGAACACTGAAGCTTTCTTT
CASKEGKNTEAFF
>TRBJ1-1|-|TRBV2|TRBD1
TGTGCCAGCAGTCTTGGACAGGGGGCCGCTGAAGCTTTCTTT
CASSLGQGAAEAFF
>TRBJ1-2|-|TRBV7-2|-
TGTGCCAGCAGCCCTCAGTATTCTAACTATGGCTACACCTTC
CASSPQYSNYGYTF
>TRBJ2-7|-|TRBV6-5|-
TGTGCCAGCAGAAAGCCGACAGCGCCTTACGAGCAGTACTTC
CASRKPTAPYEQYF
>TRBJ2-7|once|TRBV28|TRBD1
TGTGCCAGCCAGGGGACAGGGGGGAACCACGAGCAGTACTTC
CASQGTGGNHEQYF
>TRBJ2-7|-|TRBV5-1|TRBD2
TGCGCCAGCAGACCCGGGACTAGCGGGAGAATAGGCAGCGAGCAGTACTTC
CASRPGTSGRIGSEQYF
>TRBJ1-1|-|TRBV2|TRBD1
TGTGCCAGCAATGGGGCACAGGGGATCACTGAAGCTTTCTTT
CASNGAQGITEAFF
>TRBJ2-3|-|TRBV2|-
TGTGCCACCCATTATCGGGGGAGCACAGATACGCAGTATTTT
CATHYRGSTDTQYF
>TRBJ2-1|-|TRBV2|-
TGTGCCAGCGGACAACTTTACAATGAGCAGTTCTTC
CASGQLYNEQFF
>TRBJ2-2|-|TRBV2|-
-
CASRINPFGAGELFF
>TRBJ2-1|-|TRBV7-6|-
TGTGCCAGCAGCTTAGGAGCGGAGTCCTACAATGAGCAGTTCTTC
CASSLGAESYNEQFF
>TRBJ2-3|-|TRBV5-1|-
TGCGCCAGCAGCTTGTCGGATACGCAGTATTTT
CASSLSDTQYF
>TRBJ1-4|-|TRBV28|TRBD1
TGTGCCAGCAGAAACAGGGGGTTTAATGAAAAACTGTTTTTT
CASRNRGFNEKLFF
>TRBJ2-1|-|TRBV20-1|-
TGCAGTGCTAGTAAGAGCAATGAGCAGTTCTTC
CSASKSNEQFF
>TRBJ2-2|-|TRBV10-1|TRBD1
TGCGCCAGCAGGAACCTGGGACAGGGGTACACCGGGGAGCTGTTTTTT
CASRNLGQGYTGELFF
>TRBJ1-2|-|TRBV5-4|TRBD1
TGTGCCAGCAGCAAAGGGACAGGGGGCAGATCTCCCTCGCAATCCCTCTACACCTTC
CASSKGTGGRSPSQSLYTF
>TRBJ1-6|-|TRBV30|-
TGTGCCTGGAGCCTCGGGGGGGGGAATAATTCACCCCTCCACTTT
CAWSLGGGNNSPLHF
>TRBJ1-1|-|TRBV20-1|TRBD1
TGCAGTGCCGTACAGGGGATCGGAGCTTTCTTT
CSAVQGIGAFF
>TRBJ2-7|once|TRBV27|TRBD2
TGTGCCAGCAGTTCAAGGGCTAGCGGGAGCTACGAGCAGTACTTC
CASSSRASGSYEQYF
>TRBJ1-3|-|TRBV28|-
TGTGCCAGCAGTTTCCCACTGACAGTCTCTGGAAACACCATATATTTT
CASSFPLTVSGNTIYF
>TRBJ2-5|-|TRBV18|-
TGTGCCAGCTCACCAACGACTCAAGAGACCCAGTACTTC
CASSPTTQETQYF
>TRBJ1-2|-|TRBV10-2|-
TGCGCCAGCAGACCCATTTGGGGGGACTATGGCTACACCTTC
CASRPIWGDYGYTF
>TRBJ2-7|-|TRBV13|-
TGTGCCAGCAGTCGACAGAACTACGAGCAGTACTTC
CASSRQNYEQYF
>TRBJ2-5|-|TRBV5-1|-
TGCGCCTCCTCAAGAGGGTACCGGGAGACCCAGTACTTC
CASSRGYRETQYF
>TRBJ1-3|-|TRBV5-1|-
TGCGCCAGCAGCTTGGGGGACAATGGAAACACCATATATTTT
CASSLGDNGNTIYF
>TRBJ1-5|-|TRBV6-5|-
TGTGCCAGCAGGGGGGGGAGCAATCAGCCCCAGCATTTT
CASRGGSNQPQHF
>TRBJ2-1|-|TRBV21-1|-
TGTGCCAGCAGCAGTAGACTAGCGGGAGCCTGCTCCTACAATGAGCAGTTCTTC
CASSSRLAGACSYNEQFF
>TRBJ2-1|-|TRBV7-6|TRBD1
TGTGCCAGCAGCTTAAGACAGGGGGTTTCCTACAATGAGCAGTTCTTC
CASSLRQGVSYNEQFF
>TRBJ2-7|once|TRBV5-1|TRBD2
TGCGCCAGCAGCTTAACTAGCGGGGGAACCTACGAGCAGTACTTC
CASSLTSGGTYEQYF
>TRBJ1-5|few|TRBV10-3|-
TGTGCCATCAGTGATAAGGGGGGGCCTAGCAATCAGCCCCAGCATTTT
CAISDKGGPSNQPQHF
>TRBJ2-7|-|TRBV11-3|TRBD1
TGTGCCAGCAGCTTGGGGACAGGGACCTACGAGCAGTACTTC
CASSLGTGTYEQYF
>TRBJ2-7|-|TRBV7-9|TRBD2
TGTGCCAGCAGCTTAGTAGTAGCGGGATCCTACGAGCAGTACTTC
CASSLVVAGSYEQYF
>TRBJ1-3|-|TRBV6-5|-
TGTGCCAGCACACGAGGGCAGGGGTTAGAAAACACCATATATTTT
CASTRGQGLENTIYF
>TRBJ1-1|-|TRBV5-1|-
TGCGCCAGCAGCTTGGAACAGGGGAACACTGAAGCTTTCTTT
CASSLEQGNTEAFF
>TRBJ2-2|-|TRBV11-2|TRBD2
TGTGCCAGCAGCTTAGTCTTAGCGGGACCCAGGATTAGCGGGGAGCTGTTTTTT
CASSLVLAGPRISGELFF
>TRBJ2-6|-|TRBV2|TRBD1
TGTGCCAGCAGGGGACAGGTGATTTCTGGGGCCAACGTCCTGACTTTC
CASRGQVISGANVLTF
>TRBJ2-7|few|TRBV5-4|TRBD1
TGTGCCAGCAGCTTGAGCCAGGGACAGGGGAAGGAGCAGTACTTC
CASSLSQGQGKEQYF